Following are 15 T cell receptor beta chains from one sample sequenced in a study of T cells in Graves' hyperthyroidism and ophthalmopathy (dated by TCRdb to about 2019). The receptor library was made with multiplex PCR. The instrument given in TCRdb is Illumina HiSeq 2000. The TCR beta CDR3 regions were amplified from RNA transcripts. For the first round of RT-PCR on the TCR CDR3, the HTBI primer set was used together with the Qiagen OneStep RT-PCR kit. Clones were called with MiXCR by TCRdb after fastp trimmed the public reads at Q25, and only in-frame beta chains were retained. Merged by CDR3 protein, the rows form single entries marked with the most common genes and DNA. This sample gives 300,000 to 450,000 distinct CDR3 sequences in total; around 13% of them show up just once. The top ten clonotypes cover about 20% of the sample. The sample consisted of blood. Receptors were obtained from a woman in her 30s with Graves' ophthalmopathy.

This clonotype was seen at least ten times. The rearrangement uses TRBV28 and TRBJ2-7; TRBD1 aligns across 7 bases. This CDR3 comprises 15 residues. The V gene end was trimmed by 4 bases and the J gene end by 9 bases; junction bases not matched to a gene: 15. From germline, CDR1 is MDHEN and CDR2 SYDVKM. CDR3 in amino acids: CASSSPGDSPRMQYF. In DNA form, the CDR3 reads TGTGCCAGCAGTTCCCCCGGGGACAGTCCAAGGATGCAGTACTTC.

In nucleotides, the CDR3 is TGTGCCAGCAGCTTGAGGCTAGCGGGGGTGTACACCGGGGAGCTGTTTTTT. Translating it yields CASSLRLAGVYTGELFF. The chain joins TRBV5-4 to TRBJ2-2; 10 bases fit TRBD2. The CDR3 length is 17 residues. V trimming: 1 base; J trimming: 3 bases; junction bases outside the gene matches: 6. Per germline, CDR1 SGHNT and CDR2 YYREEE (reference sequence).

The V gene is TRBV6-1, the J gene TRBJ2-2, with TRBD2 matching 14 bases. CDR3 length: 17 residues. J gave up 0 bases and V 6 bases, and 3 bases lay outside the gene matches. CDR1 is MNHNS and CDR2 is SASEGT in the germline V gene. CDR3 loop: CASRPTSGGANTGELFF. DNA of the CDR3: TGTGCCAGCAGACCGACTAGCGGGGGGGCGAACACCGGGGAGCTGTTTTTT.

In this sample, this clonotype turned up many times. The chain joins TRBV28 to TRBJ1-5, with D tentatively TRBD1 (5 bases). Trimming removed 2 bases at V and 3 bases at J, with 14 bases between. There are 16 residues in the CDR3. Germline V gives CDR1 MDHEN, CDR2 SYDVKM. The CDR3 loop is CASSLVAGRVNQPQHF. CDR3 nucleotides: TGTGCCAGCAGTTTAGTGGCAGGGAGGGTCAATCAGCCCCAGCATTTT.

This clonotype has at least ten counts. The V gene is TRBV20-1, the J gene TRBJ2-1, with a weak D call TRBD2 (6 bases). Per the germline V gene, CDR1 is DFQATT and CDR2 is SNEGSKA (reference sequence). The V gene lost 3 bases and the J gene lost 9 bases, with 18 bases spanning the gap. This CDR3 is built from 14 residues. CDR3 sequence: CSARKDSMRGEQFF. CDR3 sequence (DNA): TGCAGTGCTAGGAAGGACTCGATGCGGGGTGAGCAGTTCTTC.

This clonotype was observed at least ten times. The V and J genes are TRBV13 and TRBJ1-2, with unresolved D. The CDR3 length is 12 residues. Germline CDR1 and CDR2: PRHDT and FYEKMQ (reference sequence). The V and J ends lost 1 base and 4 bases respectively, with 4 bases between them. The CDR3 DNA is TGTGCCAGCAGCTTAGAAAGCTATGGCTACACCTTC. It yields the protein CASSLESYGYTF.

This clonotype was seen only a few times. The chain joins TRBV24-1 to TRBJ2-3; D might be TRBD1 (6 bases). V was clipped by 4 bases and J by 0 bases, with 13 bases between them. The CDR3 has 16 residues. Per germline, CDR1 KGHDR and CDR2 SFDVKD. DNA of the CDR3: TGTGCCACCAGTGAACCGGGACACGATAGCACAGATACGCAGTATTTT. Its translation: CATSEPGHDSTDTQYF.

This clonotype has a count of ten or more. The chain carries TRBV18 and TRBJ2-5; unclear D gene. Trimming took 6 bases from V and 3 from J, leaving 5 bases between them. Germline values: CDR1 KGHSH, CDR2 LQKENI. The CDR3 is made up of 11 amino acids. CDR3 sequence reads: CASSRKETQYF. As DNA, the CDR3 is TGTGCCAGCTCCCGGAAAGAGACCCAGTACTTC.

This clonotype was recorded many times. This rearrangement joins TRBV2 to TRBJ1-2, with 9 bases that match TRBD1. The CDR3 sequence is 14 residues long. Germline CDR1 SNHLY, CDR2 FYNNEI. The V and J ends lost 7 bases and 4 bases, in that order; junction bases with no gene match: 7. The DNA for the CDR3 is TGTGCCAGCACCGGGACAGGGAATATCTATGGCTACACCTTC. Residues: CASTGTGNIYGYTF.

This clonotype was detected many times. The V and J genes are TRBV13 and TRBJ2-3; D perhaps matches TRBD2 (7 bases). The germline V gene has CDR1 PRHDT and CDR2 FYEKMQ (reference sequence). V was pared by 2 bases and J by 3 bases, with 18 bases between. The length of the CDR3 is 17 residues. The CDR3 spells CASSLRPAGALTDTQYF. The CDR3 coding sequence is TGTGCCAGCAGCTTACGACCCGCGGGGGCCCTTACAGATACGCAGTATTTT.

Many counts were recorded for this clonotype. V and J are TRBV20-1 and TRBJ2-2; D is ambiguous. Trimming removed 3 bases from V and 4 bases from J, with 6 bases in between. The CDR3 loop spans 12 amino acids. In germline, CDR1 is DFQATT, CDR2 SNEGSKA (reference sequence). The CDR3 is CSASSGTGELFF. The CDR3 nucleotides are TGCAGTGCTAGCTCGGGCACCGGGGAGCTGTTTTTT.

This clonotype was recorded at least ten times. V is TRBV7-2 and J is TRBJ1-6; 11 bases are a match to TRBD1. The ends lost 5 bases at V and 7 bases at J; junction bases unmatched: 10. This CDR3 contains 17 residues. The germline gives CDR1 SGHTA, CDR2 FQGNSA. In DNA form, the CDR3 reads TGTGCCAGCAGCCCCGTCCCGGGACAGGGGGGAAATTCACCCCTCCACTTT. It encodes CASSPVPGQGGNSPLHF.

Comment on this clonotype: A clone one base away is much larger, so this may be a read error. This chain links TRBV6-1 with TRBJ2-7, with D possibly being TRBD1 (6 bases). The CDR3 sequence is 15 residues long. Germline V gene lookup returns CDR1 MNHNS and CDR2 SASEGT. V lost 8 bases and J 3 bases, leaving 20 bases between the germline ends. The CDR3 nucleotides are TGTGCCAGCTTCCCAAAACCCGGGACAAACTACGAGCAGTACTTC. Its protein is CASFPKPGTNYEQYF.

In this sample, this clonotype turned up many times. The CDR3 loop reads CASSPDGAEAFF. Here the CDR3 DNA reads TGTGCCAGCAGTCCCGACGGAGCTGAAGCTTTCTTT. The J gene is TRBJ1-1, the V gene TRBV12-3 or TRBV12-4, with D unclear. The CDR3 length is 12 residues. The V and J ends lost 5 bases and 6 bases respectively, with 10 bases between them.

This clonotype was seen many times. This rearrangement joins TRBV28 to TRBJ2-4; 12 bases match TRBD2. Germline V gene data show CDR1 as MDHEN and CDR2 as SYDVKM. The CDR3 extends over 15 amino acids. Unmatched junction bases numbered 8, after V lost 6 bases and J lost 8 bases. The CDR3, as DNA: TGTGCCAGCAGCGGTGGGCTAGCGGGGGGGGACATTCAGTACTTC. Protein: CASSGGLAGGDIQYF.